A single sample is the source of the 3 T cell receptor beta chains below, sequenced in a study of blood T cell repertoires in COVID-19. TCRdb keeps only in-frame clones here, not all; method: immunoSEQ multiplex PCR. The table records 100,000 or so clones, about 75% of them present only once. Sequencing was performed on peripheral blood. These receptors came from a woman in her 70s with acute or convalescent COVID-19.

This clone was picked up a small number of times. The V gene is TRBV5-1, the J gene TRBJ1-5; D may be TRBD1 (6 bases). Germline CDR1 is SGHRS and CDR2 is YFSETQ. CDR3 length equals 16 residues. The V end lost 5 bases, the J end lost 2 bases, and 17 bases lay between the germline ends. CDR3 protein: CASSPSGTSGNQPQHF. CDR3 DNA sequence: TGCGCCAGCAGTCCTTCCGGGACAAGTGGCAATCAGCCCCAGCATTTT.

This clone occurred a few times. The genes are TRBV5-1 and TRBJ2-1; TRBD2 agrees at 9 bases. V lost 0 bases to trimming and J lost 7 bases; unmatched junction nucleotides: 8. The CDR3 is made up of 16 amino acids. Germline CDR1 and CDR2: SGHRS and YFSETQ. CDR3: CASSLEASGALNEQFF. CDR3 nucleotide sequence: TGCGCCAGCAGCTTGGAGGCTAGCGGGGCTCTAAATGAGCAGTTCTTC.

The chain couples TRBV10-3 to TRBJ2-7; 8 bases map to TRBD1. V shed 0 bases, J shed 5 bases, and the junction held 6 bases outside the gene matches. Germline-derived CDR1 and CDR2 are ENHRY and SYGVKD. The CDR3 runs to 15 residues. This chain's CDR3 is CAISESRTGSNEQYF. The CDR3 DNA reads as TGTGCCATCAGTGAGTCGAGGACAGGGAGCAACGAGCAGTACTTC.